This TCR beta chain was identified during a study of cytomegalovirus exposure and HLA in healthy donors. V was trimmed by 3 bases and J by 7 bases, leaving 6 bases between them. The germline V gene has CDR1 MRHNA and CDR2 SNTAGT. There are 11 residues in the CDR3. To note about this clone: Its target is unknown.

PCR amplification relied on 60 Vbeta primers (plus 13 Jbeta primers). Repertoires were generated with immunoSEQ multiplex PCR, while TCRdb's copy carries only in-frame clones and drops some. Of roughly 180,000 clones listed, roughly a tenth are singletons. Study-wide results and limits: Prior analysis indicated that the majority of TCR beta V segments exhibited productivity approximately 87% or approximately 30% of the time.

Material: PBMCs. The receptor was isolated from a woman under 40 in good health and CMV-seropositive. This rearrangement joins TRBV6-4 to TRBJ1-2; D may be TRBD1 (5 bases). The CDR3 is CASSEGGGYTF. The CDR3 DNA follows: TGTGCCAGCAGTGAGGGGGGTGGCTACACCTTC.